The 15 T cell receptor beta chains below all came from one sample that was sequenced in a study of CD8+ T cells in alopecia areata. Reverse transcription of extracted RNA yielded cDNA, which provided the sequencing template. Measured with immunoSEQ multiplex PCR; TCRdb has only the in-frame clones, and not every one. Of about 170,000 clones listed, around 71% are singletons. The sequencing here drew on CD8+ T cells sorted from blood, taken at week 0. The source is a human donor with alopecia areata.

The gene calls are TRBV30 and TRBJ2-1, with TRBD2 as a possible D gene (5 bases). V was cut by 1 base and J by 7 bases, with 17 bases left in between. The V gene's germline CDR1 is GTSNPN and CDR2 SVGIG (reference sequence). The CDR3 is made up of 15 amino acids. The CDR3 loop is CAWSEPSAGWNEQFF. Written as DNA, the CDR3 is TGTGCCTGGAGTGAGCCCTCCGCGGGCTGGAATGAGCAGTTCTTC.

Written as DNA, the CDR3 is TGTGCCAGCAGCGCCGCCCCGGGGGGGATCTCCTACAATGAGCAGTTCTTC. It codes for CASSAAPGGISYNEQFF. The rearrangement joins TRBV5-6 to TRBJ2-1; 8 bases map to TRBD2. This CDR3 is 17 amino acids long. Germline lookup yields CDR1 SGHDT and CDR2 YYEEEE. J gave up 0 bases and V 4 bases, and 9 bases lay outside the gene matches.

The chain combines TRBV29-1 with TRBJ2-5; D is unclear. Germline V gives CDR1 SQVTM, CDR2 ANQGSEA. Trimming took 8 bases from V and 0 from J, leaving 19 bases between them. The length of the CDR3 is 15 residues. CDR3 sequence: CSPQGPLDHQETQYF. The CDR3 nucleotides are TGCAGCCCGCAAGGGCCCTTAGACCACCAAGAGACCCAGTACTTC. The complete variable domain, with remaining parts taken from reference TRBV29-1 and TRBJ2-5, reads SAVISQKPSRDICQRGTSLTIQCQVDSQVTMMFWYRQQPGQSLTLIATANQGSEATYESGFVIDKFPISRPNLTFSTLTVSNMSPEDSSIYLCSPQGPLDHQETQYFGPGTRLLVL.

This sequence joins TRBV7-9 and TRBJ2-3, with D perhaps matching TRBD2 (6 bases). Germline V gene sequence: CDR1 SEHNR, CDR2 FQNEAQ (reference sequence). There are 14 residues in the CDR3. V was cut by 5 bases and J by 5 bases, with 14 bases left in between. CDR3 loop: CASSKGTLVDTQYF. The CDR3, as DNA: TGTGCCAGCAGCAAGGGGACTCTGGTAGATACGCAGTATTTT.

The chain combines TRBV30 with TRBJ2-7, with 8 nucleotides matching TRBD1. V shed 5 bases and J 3 bases; nucleotides not matched to a gene: 3. The CDR3 is made up of 12 amino acids. Germline CDR1 and CDR2: GTSNPN and SVGIG (reference sequence). The CDR3 loop is CAWETGVYEQYF. CDR3 nucleotide sequence: TGTGCCTGGGAGACAGGGGTCTACGAGCAGTACTTC.

A few counts support this clone. The chain combines TRBV27 with TRBJ1-2; D unclear. Germline V gene sequence: CDR1 MNHEY, CDR2 SMNVEV (reference sequence). The CDR3 sequence is 15 residues long. V dropped 4 bases and J dropped 2 bases, with 14 bases sitting between them. The CDR3 DNA follows: TGTGCCAGCAGTTACACCTCACCACCCAACTATGGCTACACCTTC. Translation gives CASSYTSPPNYGYTF.

V usage is TRBV19 and J usage is TRBJ1-1, with unresolved D. CDR3 length: 13 residues. Germline values: CDR1 LNHDA, CDR2 SQIVND (reference sequence). With 5 bases removed from V and 7 bases from J, the gap between germline ends came to 14 bases. CDR3 DNA: TGTGCCAGTAGTTGGGCCGGGAGGAGTGAAGCTTTCTTT. It specifies CASSWAGRSEAFF.

This clone was seen more than once but under ten times. V is TRBV14 and J is TRBJ2-2, with TRBD2 as a possible D gene (7 bases). Trimming shortened V by 0 bases and J by 5 bases, and 16 bases separated the two germline ends. Per the germline V gene, CDR1 is SGHDN and CDR2 is FVKESK. This CDR3 spans 17 amino acids. In DNA, the CDR3 is TGTGCCAGCAGCCAAGATCCGGGGGGCTTCGGGACCGGGGAGCTGTTTTTT. Its translation is CASSQDPGGFGTGELFF.

The chain has TRBV30 and TRBJ1-5; 8 bases are shared with TRBD1. Germline CDR1 GTSNPN, CDR2 SVGIG (reference sequence). This CDR3 contains 15 residues. V dropped 0 bases and J dropped 5; count of bases not matched to a gene: 6. CDR3 residues: CAWSVSGQGHQPQHF. The CDR3 nucleotides are TGTGCCTGGAGTGTCTCTGGACAGGGTCATCAGCCCCAGCATTTT.

In regard to this clone: Other DNA sequences of this sample code for an identical CDR3. V usage is TRBV7-8 and J usage is TRBJ2-7; D perhaps matches TRBD2 (6 bases). The CDR3 runs to 11 residues. V shed 5 bases and J shed 6 bases, with 8 bases lying between them. Germline CDR1 is SGHVS and CDR2 is FQNEAQ. CDR3 in amino acids: CASSLSGEQYF. CDR3 DNA: TGTGCCAGCAGCCTTAGCGGCGAGCAGTACTTC.

The chain has TRBV2 and TRBJ1-5; 8 nucleotides agree with TRBD1. This CDR3 is 14 amino acids long. The V gene's germline CDR1 is SNHLY and CDR2 FYNNEI. The ends lost 7 bases at V and 7 bases at J; junction bases unmatched: 9. CDR3 DNA sequence: TGTGCCAGCAAAAACCCGGACAGGGAACAGCCCCAGCATTTT. It is translated as CASKNPDREQPQHF.

The chain links TRBV5-1 to TRBJ2-1; D tentatively fits TRBD1 or TRBD2 (6 bases each). The CDR3 has 17 amino acids. Germline-derived CDR1 and CDR2 are SGHRS and YFSETQ. V was shortened by 0 bases and J by 3 bases, with 16 bases between the two germline ends. CDR3 DNA: TGCGCCAGCAGCTTGGAGAGATGGGGGGCCAACTACAATGAGCAGTTCTTC. Residues: CASSLERWGANYNEQFF. Complete variable domain (other parts from reference TRBV5-1 and TRBJ2-1): KAGVTQTPRYLIKTRGQQVTLSCSPISGHRSVSWYQQTPGQGLQFLFEYFSETQRNKGNFPGRFSGRQFSNSRSEMNVSTLELGDSALYLCASSLERWGANYNEQFFGPGTRLTVL.

The chain has TRBV2 and TRBJ1-2; D ambiguous. Trimming took off 9 bases at V and 2 bases at J, with 19 bases between the two ends. The germline V gene encodes CDR1 SNHLY and CDR2 FYNNEI. The CDR3 runs to 15 residues. The CDR3 sequence: CASEDSWGGNYGYTF. Written as DNA, the CDR3 is TGTGCCAGTGAGGATAGTTGGGGTGGAAACTATGGCTACACCTTC.

The CDR3 loop is CASSPGQGFYEQYF. CDR3 coding DNA: TGTGCCAGCAGTCCCGGACAGGGGTTTTACGAGCAGTACTTC. The rearrangement links TRBV27 to TRBJ2-7, with 9 bases lining up with TRBD1. V shed 5 bases and J 4 bases; nucleotides not matched to a gene: 6. CDR1 and CDR2 from the germline V gene are MNHEY and SMNVEV (reference sequence). The CDR3 sequence is 14 residues long.

This chain connects TRBV18 to TRBJ2-7; the D gene could be TRBD1 or TRBD2 (5 bases each). From germline, CDR1 is KGHSH and CDR2 LQKENI. The CDR3 loop spans 13 amino acids. Trimming stripped 4 bases from V and 6 bases from J, with 13 bases between. The CDR3 is CASSHTRDGEQYF. CDR3 nucleotide sequence: TGTGCCAGCTCACATACCCGGGACGGCGAGCAGTACTTC.